Presented here are 2 T cell receptor beta chains from one specimen sequenced in a study of cytomegalovirus exposure and HLA in healthy donors. Use of 60 Vbeta and 13 Jbeta primers characterized the PCR. Here immunoSEQ multiplex PCR was the method, and the copy in TCRdb shows in-frame clones only, minus some. This sample has 150,000 or so clones, with 70% to 80% found just once. Input material: PBMCs. Receptors originate from a man aged 25 to 40 in good health and CMV-seronegative.

Only one count was recorded for this clone. V usage is TRBV19 and J usage is TRBJ2-1; TRBD2 matches at 7 bases. CDR3 length: 15 amino acids. The V gene's germline CDR1 is LNHDA and CDR2 SQIVND (reference sequence). The ends lost 7 bases at V and 2 bases at J; junction bases unmatched: 8. CDR3 residues: CASITSAGPYNEQFF. Written as DNA, the CDR3 is TGTGCCAGTATTACTAGCGCGGGCCCCTACAATGAGCAGTTCTTC.

For this clone: This same CDR3 is encoded by further DNA sequences in the sample. DNA of the CDR3: TGTGCCTGGAGTGTCGACAGGGGTAATTCACCCCTCCACTTT. Translated: CAWSVDRGNSPLHF. This rearrangement joins TRBV30 to TRBJ1-6, with 8 bases fitting TRBD1. Trimming cost V 0 bases and J 6 bases; bases outside gene matches: 1. CDR1 and CDR2 (germline): GTSNPN, SVGIG (reference sequence). This CDR3 is built from 14 residues.